This entry lists 15 T cell receptor beta chains sequenced from one sample in a study of vaccination effects on CD4 cells after COVID-19. TCRdb keeps only in-frame clones here, not all; method: immunoSEQ multiplex PCR. The table shows around 83,000 clones, with about 74% occurring only once. With the ViraFEST assay, the study expanded antigen-specific CD4+ T cells using viral peptide pools, then sequenced them. With more than nine days of culture completed, CD4+ T cells were isolated. Their cognate antigens are unknown. Sequences were derived from CD4+ T cells from PBMCs cultured with HCoV-229E spike peptides, sampled before COVID-19 vaccination. These TCRs come from a human donor who received a COVID-19 vaccine.

The chain couples TRBV6-1 to TRBJ1-6; D is unresolved. The germline V gene has CDR1 MNHNS and CDR2 SASEGT. The CDR3 sequence is 13 residues long. V was shortened by 1 base and J by 13 bases, with 11 bases between the two germline ends. The CDR3 coding sequence is TGTGCCAGCAGTGAAGTACCCGATCGGCCCCTCCACTTT. This encodes CASSEVPDRPLHF.

The chain has TRBV9 and TRBJ2-1; a possible D gene is TRBD1 (6 bases). The CDR3 sequence is 16 residues long. CDR1 is SGDLS, CDR2 YYNGEE, per germline. V was pared by 0 bases and J by 4 bases, with 14 bases between. CDR3 sequence (DNA): TGTGCCAGCAGCGTAGAGGGGACAAAGTTGTACAATGAGCAGTTCTTC. As protein: CASSVEGTKLYNEQFF.

This clone is a singleton in its sample. The chain couples TRBV24-1 to TRBJ2-3, with no clear D. This CDR3 is built from 14 residues. Trimming took 8 bases from V and 1 from J, leaving 12 bases between them. Looked up from germline, CDR1 is KGHDR and CDR2 is SFDVKD. The CDR3 here is CATKEGFGTDTQYF. DNA of the CDR3: TGTGCCACCAAGGAAGGATTTGGCACAGATACGCAGTATTTT.

V usage is TRBV7-9 and J usage is TRBJ2-7; D may correspond to TRBD1 or TRBD2 (6 bases each). CDR3 size: 13 residues. V lost 5 bases and J 2 bases, leaving 10 bases between the germline ends. Germline loops: CDR1 SEHNR, CDR2 FQNEAQ (reference sequence). The CDR3 DNA sequence: TGTGCCAGCAGCGGACGGGGGCCCTACGAGCAGTACGTC. The encoded protein is CASSGRGPYEQYV.

V and J are TRBV5-1 and TRBJ2-3; D not resolved. V dropped 1 base and J dropped 2 bases, with 11 bases sitting between them. The germline V gene encodes CDR1 SGHRS and CDR2 YFSETQ. The CDR3 has 15 residues. The CDR3, as DNA: TGCGCCAGCAGCTTGAGGTCACCTAACACAGATACGCAGTATTTT. This translates into CASSLRSPNTDTQYF.

In nucleotides, the CDR3 is TGCAGCGTTGGTTCGAGGGACGGGATCTCCACAGATACGCAGTATTTT. Translating it yields CSVGSRDGISTDTQYF. The chain is built from TRBV29-1 and TRBJ2-3, with D perhaps TRBD1 or TRBD2 (5 bases each). CDR1 and CDR2 (germline): SQVTM, ANQGSEA. The CDR3 has 16 amino acids. V was shortened by 4 bases and J by 2 bases, with 19 bases between the two germline ends.

The CDR3 reads CASGSAGVRTEAFF. The CDR3, as DNA: TGTGCCAGCGGCTCCGCAGGGGTTAGGACTGAAGCTTTCTTT. The V gene is TRBV27, the J gene TRBJ1-1, with D tentatively TRBD1 (6 bases). V lost 8 bases to trimming and J lost 5 bases, with 18 bases between them. Germline V gene sequence: CDR1 MNHEY, CDR2 SMNVEV (reference sequence). The CDR3 spans 14 residues.

The chain joins TRBV2 to TRBJ1-1; 9 bases fit TRBD1. The germline V gene has CDR1 SNHLY and CDR2 FYNNEI. The CDR3 has 15 amino acids. The trim removed 8 bases at V and 5 bases at J, leaving 12 bases unmatched. The CDR3 reads CASFHQTGGWTEAFF. In DNA form, the CDR3 reads TGTGCCAGCTTCCATCAGACAGGGGGTTGGACTGAAGCTTTCTTT.

The chain links TRBV6-5 to TRBJ1-4; 7 nucleotides line up with TRBD1. The CDR3 is 15 amino acids. The germline gives CDR1 MNHEY, CDR2 SVGAGI. V was clipped by 0 bases and J by 4 bases; unmatched bases: 2. The CDR3 DNA reads as TGTGCCAGCAGTTACTCGGGACAGTTTAATGAAAAACTGTTTTTT. Protein product: CASSYSGQFNEKLFF.

V is TRBV6-5 and J is TRBJ1-2; TRBD1 might be the D (6 bases). CDR3 length equals 13 residues. Trimming left V 4 bases short and J 5 bases short, with 11 bases between. Germline V lookup: CDR1 MNHEY, CDR2 SVGAGI. CDR3 region: CASSSLGGYGYTF. CDR3 nucleotide sequence: TGTGCCAGCAGTTCCCTAGGGGGGTATGGCTACACCTTC.

The chain joins TRBV7-9 to TRBJ1-2; D remains ambiguous. Germline V gives CDR1 SEHNR, CDR2 FQNEAQ (reference sequence). Trimming stripped 3 bases from V and 0 bases from J, with 5 bases between. The CDR3 is 13 amino acids. Here the CDR3 DNA reads TGTGCCAGCAGCTTGGACTCTAACTATGGCTACACCTTC. Translated: CASSLDSNYGYTF.

The V gene is TRBV5-1, the J gene TRBJ2-1; D is unresolved. The CDR3 runs 15 residues. In germline, CDR1 is SGHRS, CDR2 YFSETQ. V was cut by 0 bases and J by 0 bases, with 7 bases left in between. The CDR3 region is CASSLGIGSYNEQFF. The DNA of the CDR3 is TGCGCCAGCAGCTTGGGTATAGGCTCCTACAATGAGCAGTTCTTC.

This chain uses TRBV5-8 with TRBJ2-4; 9 bases match TRBD1. After removal of 3 bases from V and 7 bases from J, the junction contained 8 bases not matched to a gene. This CDR3 region has 15 residues. Per the germline V gene, CDR1 is SGHTS and CDR2 is YDEGEE. The CDR3 here is CASSYSGTGKNIQYF. The CDR3 nucleotides read TGTGCCAGCAGCTACTCCGGGACAGGGAAGAACATTCAGTACTTC.

A remark on this clone: One junction end does not reproduce the germline sequence, and a read error may be involved. The rearrangement uses TRBV28 and TRBJ1-5; 7 positions match TRBD1. CDR3 size: 16 residues. Germline V gene data show CDR1 as MDHEN and CDR2 as SYDVKM. CDR3 residues: CASSLEGEGGKQPQHF. CDR3 in DNA: TGTGCCAGCAGTTTAGAGGGCGAAGGGGGCAAGCAGCCCCAGCATTTT.

This chain uses TRBV7-3 with TRBJ2-5; 12 nucleotides match TRBD2. V lost 1 base to trimming and J lost 4 bases; unmatched junction nucleotides: 13. The CDR3 has 19 amino acids. The germline V gene has CDR1 SGHTA and CDR2 FQGTGA. CDR3 protein: CASSLNPGLAGLPRETQYF. CDR3 sequence (DNA): TGTGCCAGCAGCTTAAACCCGGGACTAGCGGGCCTCCCCCGAGAGACCCAGTACTTC.